The 15 T cell receptor beta chains listed next were all sequenced from one sample in a study of PD-1 blockade in classical Hodgkin lymphoma. Method: immunoSEQ multiplex PCR; TCRdb's copy keeps in-frame clones and lacks some. The table includes around 45,000 clones, over 65% detected once. Every single patient, without exception, relapsed after autologous stem cell transplantation, and brentuximab vedotin exposure varied. Source: peripheral blood mononuclear cells (PBMCs), taken before the second cycle of nivolumab. The source of these receptors is a human donor with classical Hodgkin lymphoma.

The rearrangement joins TRBV7-9 to TRBJ1-1; TRBD1 matches 10 bases. The CDR3 runs to 14 residues. From germline, CDR1 is SEHNR and CDR2 FQNEAQ (reference sequence). Germline trimming cut 5 bases from V and 5 bases from J; bases unmatched to any gene: 5. CDR3 residues: CASSPRTGGTEAFF. The DNA of the CDR3 is TGTGCCAGCAGCCCCCGGACAGGGGGAACTGAAGCTTTCTTT.

The chain carries TRBV7-2 and TRBJ2-2; D not resolved. V shed 1 base and J shed 1 base, with 7 bases lying between them. The CDR3 covers 15 residues. Germline CDR1 reads SGHTA; CDR2 reads FQGNSA. Here the CDR3 reads CASSLVAGNTGELFF. The CDR3 region has the DNA TGTGCCAGCAGCTTAGTCGCAGGGAACACCGGGGAGCTGTTTTTT.

V and J are TRBV19 and TRBJ2-7, with 9 bases that match TRBD1. Per the germline V gene, CDR1 is LNHDA and CDR2 is SQIVND (reference sequence). V gave up 6 bases and J gave up 5 bases; unmatched junction bases: 8. The CDR3 has 14 amino acids. CDR3 sequence (DNA): TGTGCCAGTAGGGACAGGGGTGGAGTGGACGAGCAGTACTTC. It specifies CASRDRGGVDEQYF.

This chain uses TRBV6-8 with TRBJ2-3; 10 nucleotides align to TRBD2. Per the germline V gene, CDR1 is MNHGY and CDR2 is SAAAGT. The CDR3 has 16 residues. With V trimmed by 0 bases and J by 5 bases, 5 bases remained unmatched. CDR3: CASSYSASGGLDTQYF. The CDR3, as DNA: TGTGCCAGCAGTTACTCGGCTAGCGGGGGCCTAGATACGCAGTATTTT.

The V gene is TRBV6-1, the J gene TRBJ2-3; perhaps TRBD1 as D (7 bases). V was cut by 8 bases and J by 0 bases, with 15 bases left in between. The CDR3 is 15 residues long. From germline, CDR1 is MNHNS and CDR2 SASEGT. DNA for the CDR3: TGTGCCAGCGGAGGGGGCAGGGTGAGCACAGATACGCAGTATTTT. It is translated as CASGGGRVSTDTQYF.

This chain uses TRBV30 with TRBJ1-1, with TRBD1 matching 8 bases. The germline V gene encodes CDR1 GTSNPN and CDR2 SVGIG (reference sequence). The CDR3 is 13 amino acids. Trimming at V came to 8 bases and at J to 4 bases, leaving 9 bases not matched to a gene. CDR3 protein: CAGAGTGGTEAFF. CDR3 bases: TGTGCCGGCGCCGGGACAGGAGGCACTGAAGCTTTCTTT. The full variable domain, completed using reference TRBV30 and TRBJ1-1, is SQTIHQWPATLVQPVGSPLSLECTVEGTSNPNLYWYRQAAGRGLQLLFYSVGIGQISSEVPQNLSASRPQDRQFILSSKKLLLSDSGFYLCAGAGTGGTEAFFGQGTRLTVV.

V usage is TRBV2 and J usage is TRBJ1-5; a possible D gene is TRBD1 (5 bases). CDR1 is SNHLY, CDR2 FYNNEI, per germline. The CDR3 has 15 amino acids. Trimming took off 8 bases at V and 0 bases at J, with 14 bases between the two ends. Here the CDR3 reads CASGDGHLSNQPQHF. For the CDR3, the DNA is TGTGCCAGCGGAGATGGACACCTTAGCAATCAGCCCCAGCATTTT.

This clone has only a few counts. The chain has TRBV7-9 and TRBJ2-1; D is ambiguous. Per the germline V gene, CDR1 is SEHNR and CDR2 is FQNEAQ (reference sequence). This CDR3 contains 13 residues. Trimming removed 5 bases at V and 7 bases at J, with 12 bases between. The CDR3 bases are TGTGCCAGCAGCCCCCAAGTCTCGAATGAGCAGTTCTTC. Protein: CASSPQVSNEQFF.

The chain combines TRBV6-6 with TRBJ1-1; D remains ambiguous. The CDR3 spans 13 residues. Germline V gene sequence: CDR1 MNHNY, CDR2 SVGAGI (reference sequence). Trimming left V 2 bases short and J 4 bases short, with 8 bases between. This CDR3 reads CASSYRVGTEAFF. CDR3 DNA sequence: TGTGCCAGCAGTTACCGTGTAGGCACTGAAGCTTTCTTT.

The J gene is TRBJ2-7, the V gene TRBV14, with 12 bases lining up with TRBD2. J lost 5 bases, V lost 0 bases, and 2 bases had no gene match. Looked up from germline, CDR1 is SGHDN and CDR2 is FVKESK. CDR3 length: 15 amino acids. The CDR3 loop is CASSQDASGRDEQYF. DNA of the CDR3: TGTGCCAGCAGCCAAGATGCTAGCGGGAGGGACGAGCAGTACTTC.

The chain carries TRBV5-6 and TRBJ1-2; 8 nucleotides agree with TRBD1. Per germline, CDR1 SGHDT and CDR2 YYEEEE. V lost 3 bases, J lost 8 bases, and 3 bases stayed unmatched. The CDR3 has 12 amino acids. In DNA form, the CDR3 reads TGTGCCAGCAGCTCAGGGGGCGGCGGCTACACCTTC. This sequence encodes CASSSGGGGYTF.

The CDR3 nucleotides read TGTGCCAGCAGCCAAGAGGTCCCAGCTAACTATGGCTACACCTTC. Its translation: CASSQEVPANYGYTF. The chain couples TRBV4-2 to TRBJ1-2; D not certain. This CDR3 has 15 amino acids. V shed 0 bases and J shed 0 bases, with 8 bases lying between them. Germline CDR1 and CDR2: LGHNA and YNFKEQ.

This chain joins TRBV11-3 and TRBJ2-1; 7 bases match TRBD2. Trimming took 5 bases from V and 6 from J; bases not matched to a gene: 10. The CDR3 sequence is 15 residues long. Germline V gives CDR1 SGHNT, CDR2 YENEEA. As DNA, the CDR3 is TGTGCCAGCAGCGTCGGCGGGGGAGTCTTCAATGAGCAGTTCTTC. Encoded protein: CASSVGGGVFNEQFF.

The chain employs TRBV4-3 and TRBJ1-1; 7 bases fit TRBD1. The germline V gene has CDR1 LGHNA and CDR2 YSLEER. Unmatched junction bases numbered 11, after V lost 2 bases and J lost 5 bases. The CDR3 sequence is 16 residues long. The CDR3 DNA sequence: TGCGCCAGCAGCCAAACCCCCAGACAGGGAGGTACTGAAGCTTTCTTT. Translation gives CASSQTPRQGGTEAFF.

This clone was detected ten times or more. V usage is TRBV19 and J usage is TRBJ2-1, with TRBD2 matching over 7 bases. With 3 bases clipped from V and 8 bases from J, the junction kept 1 base outside the gene matches. The V gene's germline CDR1 is LNHDA and CDR2 SQIVND (reference sequence). The CDR3 length is 12 residues. Written as DNA, the CDR3 is TGTGCCAGTAGTATCGGGGGGTATGAGCAGTTCTTC. It specifies CASSIGGYEQFF. The full variable domain, with the rest looked up from reference TRBV19 and TRBJ2-1, is DGGITQSPKYLFRKEGQNVTLSCEQNLNHDAMYWYRQDPGQGLRLIYYSQIVNDFQKGDIAEGYSVSREKKESFPLTVTSAQKNPTAFYLCASSIGGYEQFFGPGTRLTVL.